The clone carrying this T cell receptor beta chain came up a few times. The antigen remains unidentified. TCRdb reprocessed the 5' RACE reads with MiXCR, giving one entry per CDR3 protein. The data contain 300,000 to 400,000 distinct CDR3 sequences, around 28% of them singletons. The sample belongs to a study of T-cell memory formation after mild COVID-19. Regarding the study as a whole: CD4/CD8 balance held among clones contracting day 15 to 85, and later expanders leaned CD4+.

Sequencing input: PBMCs or a T cell subset sorted from them (not recorded which). This receptor was taken from an adult woman who had mild COVID-19 (a few samples of this study predate the infection). Cell type and time point are not known.

The chain's CDR3 is CASSHELGWYEQYF. CDR3 nucleotides: TGTGCCAGCAGCCATGAATTGGGTTGGTACGAGCAGTACTTC. The chain combines TRBV7-9 with TRBJ2-7; the D is unclear. Germline CDR1 SEHNR, CDR2 FQNEAQ (reference sequence). The length of the CDR3 is 14 residues. Deletions cut 5 bases from V and 4 bases from J, with 15 bases between.